This is a list of T cell receptor beta chains from one sample in a study of long-term antiretroviral therapy in people with HIV. Method: immunoSEQ multiplex PCR; TCRdb's copy keeps in-frame clones and lacks some. The sample lists more than 20,000 clones; more than 80% were seen once. The sample was unsorted PBMCs, taken 0.5 years before starting antiretroviral therapy. These TCRs come from a man aged 40-49 years with HIV. Both conserved end residues are part of each CDR3. A D gene is named only where the DNA matches it firmly. Only part of the rows carry a size: once, few, many, or a class if the clone is expanded.

TRBJ2-2	TRBV4-3	18	NA	TRBD2	TGCGCCAGCAGCCATTCATTGGGACTAGGGGGGAACACCGGGGAGCTGTTTTTT	CASSHSLGLGGNTGELFF
TRBJ1-3	TRBV9	16	NA	TRBD1	TGTGCCAGCAGCCCCCTACGGGACAGGGTGGCAAACACCATATATTTT	CASSPLRDRVANTIYF
TRBJ2-3	TRBV7-9	14	NA	NA	TGTGCCAGCAGCCCCGGCGGCTTCACAGATACGCAGTATTTT	CASSPGGFTDTQYF
TRBJ1-4	TRBV28	15	NA	TRBD1	TGTGCCAGCAGTTTCCTGGACAGGGAGGTTGAAAAACTGTTTTTT	CASSFLDREVEKLFF
TRBJ1-4	TRBV19	13	NA	TRBD1	TGTGCCAGTATGGTCAGACAGGGTGAAAAACTGTTTTTT	CASMVRQGEKLFF
TRBJ1-1	TRBV7-3	14	NA	NA	TGTGCCAGCAGCCCCGCGGGGGGTATCACTGAAGCTTTCTTT	CASSPAGGITEAFF
TRBJ2-2	TRBV27	12	once	NA	TGTGCCAGCAGTTTGACGGCCGGGGAGCTGTTTTTT	CASSLTAGELFF
TRBJ1-2	TRBV7-9	13	NA	NA	TGTGCCAGCAGCTTATTTCCCGGTTATGGCTACACCTTC	CASSLFPGYGYTF
TRBJ2-3	TRBV29-1	14	NA	TRBD2	TGCAGCGTGGGGGGACTAGCGGGATCAGATACGCAGTATTTT	CSVGGLAGSDTQYF
TRBJ2-7	TRBV30	13	NA	NA	TGTGCCTGGAACGGCGGGGTGGAGGACGAGCAGTACTTC	CAWNGGVEDEQYF
TRBJ1-3	TRBV7-9	17	NA	NA	TGTGCCAGCAGCTTAATAGCGTGGCAGCCCGGAGAGAACACCATATATTTT	CASSLIAWQPGENTIYF
TRBJ2-7	TRBV11-2	14	NA	NA	TGTGCCAGCAGCTTAGGGACTCCTCTCTACGAGCAGTACTTC	CASSLGTPLYEQYF
TRBJ1-5	TRBV27	13	NA	NA	TGTGCCAGCAGTTCCCTAGGGAATCAGCCCCAGCATTTT	CASSSLGNQPQHF